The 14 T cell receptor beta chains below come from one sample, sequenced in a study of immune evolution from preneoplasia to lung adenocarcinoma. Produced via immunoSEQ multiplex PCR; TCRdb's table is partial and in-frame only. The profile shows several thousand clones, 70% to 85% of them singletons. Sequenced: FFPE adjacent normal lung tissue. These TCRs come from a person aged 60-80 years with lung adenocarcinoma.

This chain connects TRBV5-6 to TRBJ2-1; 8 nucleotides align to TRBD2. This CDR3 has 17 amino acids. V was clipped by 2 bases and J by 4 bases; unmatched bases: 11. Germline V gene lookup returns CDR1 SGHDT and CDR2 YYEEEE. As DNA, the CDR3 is TGTGCCAGCAGCTTACAGGGTCTAGCGGGTTTTTACAATGAGCAGTTCTTC. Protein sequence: CASSLQGLAGFYNEQFF.

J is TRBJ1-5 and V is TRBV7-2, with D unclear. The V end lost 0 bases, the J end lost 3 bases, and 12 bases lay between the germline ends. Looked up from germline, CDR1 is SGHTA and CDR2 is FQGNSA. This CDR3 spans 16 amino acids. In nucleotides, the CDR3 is TGTGCCAGCAGCTTAGCGGAGGGAACGAACAATCAGCCCCAGCATTTT. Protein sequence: CASSLAEGTNNQPQHF.

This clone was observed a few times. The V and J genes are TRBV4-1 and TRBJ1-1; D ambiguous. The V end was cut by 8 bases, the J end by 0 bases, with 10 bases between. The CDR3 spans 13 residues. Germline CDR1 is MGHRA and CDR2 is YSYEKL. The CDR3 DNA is TGCGCCAGCCGGACCGGAATGAACACTGAAGCTTTCTTT. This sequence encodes CASRTGMNTEAFF.

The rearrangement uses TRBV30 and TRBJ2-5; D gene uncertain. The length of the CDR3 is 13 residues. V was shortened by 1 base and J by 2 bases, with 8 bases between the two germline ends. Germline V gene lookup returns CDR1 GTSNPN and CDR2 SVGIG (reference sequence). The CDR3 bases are TGTGCCTGGAGTGATCAAGTACAAGAGACCCAGTACTTC. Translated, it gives CAWSDQVQETQYF.

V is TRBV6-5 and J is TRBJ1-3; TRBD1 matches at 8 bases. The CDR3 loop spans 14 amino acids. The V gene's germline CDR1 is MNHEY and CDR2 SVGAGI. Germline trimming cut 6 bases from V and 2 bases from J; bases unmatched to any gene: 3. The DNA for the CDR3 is TGTGCCAGCAGGGACAGGGATGCTGGAAACACCATATATTTT. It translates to CASRDRDAGNTIYF.

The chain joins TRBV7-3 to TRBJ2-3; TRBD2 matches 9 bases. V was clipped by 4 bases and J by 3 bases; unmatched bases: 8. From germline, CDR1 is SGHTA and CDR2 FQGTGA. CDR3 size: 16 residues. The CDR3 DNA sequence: TGTGCCAGCAGCTCTGTTAGCGGGGGAATGACAGATACGCAGTATTTT. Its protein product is CASSSVSGGMTDTQYF.

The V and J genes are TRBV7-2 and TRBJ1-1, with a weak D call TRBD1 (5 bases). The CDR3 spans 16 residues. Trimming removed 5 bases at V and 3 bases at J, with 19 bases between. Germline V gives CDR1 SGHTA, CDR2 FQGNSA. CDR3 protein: CASSPQGERGHTEAFF. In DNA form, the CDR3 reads TGTGCCAGCAGCCCGCAGGGCGAAAGGGGACACACTGAAGCTTTCTTT.

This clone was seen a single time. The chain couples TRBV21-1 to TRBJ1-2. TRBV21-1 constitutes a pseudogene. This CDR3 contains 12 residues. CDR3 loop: CASGSANYGYTF. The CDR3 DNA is TGTGCCAGCGGTTCGGCTAACTATGGCTACACCTTC.

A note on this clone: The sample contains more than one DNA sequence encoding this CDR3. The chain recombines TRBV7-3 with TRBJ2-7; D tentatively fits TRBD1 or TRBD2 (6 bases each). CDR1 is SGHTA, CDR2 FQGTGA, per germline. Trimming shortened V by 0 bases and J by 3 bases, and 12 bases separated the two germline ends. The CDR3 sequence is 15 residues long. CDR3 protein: CASSLTGGAGYEQYF. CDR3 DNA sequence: TGTGCCAGCAGCTTAACCGGGGGCGCGGGCTACGAGCAGTACTTC.

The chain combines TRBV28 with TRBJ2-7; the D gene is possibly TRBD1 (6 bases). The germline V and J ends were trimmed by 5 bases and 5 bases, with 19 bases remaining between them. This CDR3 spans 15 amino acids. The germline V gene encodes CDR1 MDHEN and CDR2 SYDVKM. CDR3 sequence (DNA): TGTGCCAGCAGTCTGACTGGGGGCAGGGAGAACGAGCAGTACTTC. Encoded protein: CASSLTGGRENEQYF.

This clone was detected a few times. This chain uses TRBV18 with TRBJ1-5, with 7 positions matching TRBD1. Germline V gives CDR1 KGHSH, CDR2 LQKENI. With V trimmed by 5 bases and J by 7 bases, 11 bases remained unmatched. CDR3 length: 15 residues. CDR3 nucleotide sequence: TGTGCCAGCTCAAACCTACAGGGGCCCGGGCAGCCCCAGCATTTT. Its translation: CASSNLQGPGQPQHF.

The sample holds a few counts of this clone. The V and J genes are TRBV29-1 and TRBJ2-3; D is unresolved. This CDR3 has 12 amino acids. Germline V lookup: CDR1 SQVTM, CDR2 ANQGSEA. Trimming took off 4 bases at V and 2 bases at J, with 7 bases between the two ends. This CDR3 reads CSVVGTTDTQYF. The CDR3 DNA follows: TGCAGCGTTGTGGGCACCACAGATACGCAGTATTTT.

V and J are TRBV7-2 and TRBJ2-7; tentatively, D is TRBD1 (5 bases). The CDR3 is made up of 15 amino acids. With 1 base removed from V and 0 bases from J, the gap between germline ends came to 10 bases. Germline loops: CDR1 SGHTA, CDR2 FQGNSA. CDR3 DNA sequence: TGTGCCAGCAGCTTAGTCCAGGACATCTCCTACGAGCAGTACTTC. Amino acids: CASSLVQDISYEQYF.

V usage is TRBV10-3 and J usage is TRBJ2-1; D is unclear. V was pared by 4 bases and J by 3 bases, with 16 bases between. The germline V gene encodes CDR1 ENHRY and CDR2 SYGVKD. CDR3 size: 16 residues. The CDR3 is CAISVQAPSLYNEQFF. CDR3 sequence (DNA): TGTGCCATCAGTGTCCAGGCGCCCTCTCTCTACAATGAGCAGTTCTTC.